This is a list of T cell receptor beta chains from one sample in a study of control samples from healthy donors and cancer patients. Sequenced by immunoSEQ multiplex PCR; TCRdb stores in-frame clones only, minus some. The sample consists of 150,000 to 200,000 clones, 88% of them appearing once. The sequencing input was blood. The source is a woman in her twenties or thirties in good health. Each CDR3 is given with its conserved first and last residue. D genes are given only for firm matches. Only part of the rows carry a size: once, few, many, or a class if the clone is expanded.

cdr3_length: 15
d_call: TRBD1
v_call: TRBV4-1
j_call: TRBJ1-2
clone_size: .
cdr3_nt: TGCGCCAGCAGCCAAGAACAGGGGGCGACCGGCGGCTACACCTTC
cdr3_aa: CASSQEQGATGGYTF

cdr3_length: 15
d_call: .
v_call: TRBV6-5
j_call: TRBJ1-5
clone_size: .
cdr3_nt: TGTGCCAGCAGGCCCGGGGCAGGGGATAATCAGCCCCAGCATTTT
cdr3_aa: CASRPGAGDNQPQHF

cdr3_length: 15
d_call: .
v_call: TRBV7-9
j_call: TRBJ2-5
clone_size: .
cdr3_nt: TGTGCCAGCAGCTTAGCGTTGCGCGGGCAAGAGACCCAGTACTTC
cdr3_aa: CASSLALRGQETQYF

cdr3_length: 16
d_call: .
v_call: TRBV18
j_call: TRBJ1-6
clone_size: .
cdr3_nt: TGTGCCAGCTCACCAGGACAGTCGGCCCTGAATTCACCCCTCCACTTT
cdr3_aa: CASSPGQSALNSPLHF

cdr3_length: 15
d_call: TRBD2
v_call: TRBV7-2
j_call: TRBJ2-1
clone_size: .
cdr3_nt: TGTGCCAGCAGCTTAGATAGCGGGAGCTTCAATGAGCAGTTCTTC
cdr3_aa: CASSLDSGSFNEQFF

cdr3_length: 18
d_call: .
v_call: TRBV7-9
j_call: TRBJ2-6
clone_size: .
cdr3_nt: TGTGCCAGCAGCTACCCTCGGACAGCCCAAAAGCGGGCCAACGTCCTGACTTTC
cdr3_aa: CASSYPRTAQKRANVLTF

cdr3_length: 17
d_call: TRBD2
v_call: TRBV27
j_call: TRBJ2-3
clone_size: .
cdr3_nt: TGTGCCAGCAGTGCCAGTAAGCTAGCGGGGGGCAGGGATACGCAGTATTTT
cdr3_aa: CASSASKLAGGRDTQYF

cdr3_length: 16
d_call: .
v_call: TRBV18
j_call: TRBJ1-1
clone_size: .
cdr3_nt: TGTGCCAGCTCGGAAAGTTGGTACAGGATGAACACTGAAGCTTTCTTT
cdr3_aa: CASSESWYRMNTEAFF

cdr3_length: 16
d_call: .
v_call: TRBV28
j_call: TRBJ1-1
clone_size: few
cdr3_nt: TGTGCCAGCAGTTTAAACGCAGGCCCAAGGGTGGCTGAAGCTTTCTTT
cdr3_aa: CASSLNAGPRVAEAFF

cdr3_length: 15
d_call: TRBD1
v_call: TRBV5-1
j_call: TRBJ2-3
clone_size: .
cdr3_nt: TGCGCCAGCAGGGGGACAGGGACGGTGACAGATACGCAGTATTTT
cdr3_aa: CASRGTGTVTDTQYF

cdr3_length: 14
d_call: .
v_call: TRBV4-1
j_call: TRBJ2-3
clone_size: .
cdr3_nt: TGCGCCAGCAGCCAAAAGGGGTCCACAGATACGCAGTATTTT
cdr3_aa: CASSQKGSTDTQYF

cdr3_length: 17
d_call: TRBD1
v_call: TRBV5-1
j_call: TRBJ1-1
clone_size: .
cdr3_nt: TGCGCCAGCAGAAGGTCACGACAGGGGGCGAAGGGCACTGAAGCTTTCTTT
cdr3_aa: CASRRSRQGAKGTEAFF

cdr3_length: 15
d_call: TRBD2
v_call: TRBV2
j_call: TRBJ2-3
clone_size: .
cdr3_nt: TGTGCCAGCACCTTAGCGGGGGGGCTCTACGATACGCAGTATTTT
cdr3_aa: CASTLAGGLYDTQYF

cdr3_length: 16
d_call: TRBD1
v_call: TRBV15
j_call: TRBJ2-2
clone_size: .
cdr3_nt: TGTGCCACCAGCAGGAAACTGACAGGGCCCACCGGGGAGCTGTTTTTT
cdr3_aa: CATSRKLTGPTGELFF

cdr3_length: 14
d_call: TRBD1
v_call: TRBV6-6
j_call: TRBJ2-5
clone_size: .
cdr3_nt: TGTGCCAGCAGGCATACAGGGGTGGGGGAGACCCAGTACTTC
cdr3_aa: CASRHTGVGETQYF

cdr3_length: 11
d_call: .
v_call: TRBV5-1
j_call: TRBJ2-1
clone_size: .
cdr3_nt: TGCGCCAGCAGCTGGGGGGATGAGCAGTTCTTC
cdr3_aa: CASSWGDEQFF

cdr3_length: 12
d_call: TRBD1
v_call: TRBV7-9
j_call: TRBJ1-2
clone_size: .
cdr3_nt: TGTGCCAGCAGCAACAGGGGGCTCGGCTACACCTTC
cdr3_aa: CASSNRGLGYTF

cdr3_length: 14
d_call: TRBD2
v_call: TRBV4-1
j_call: TRBJ2-5
clone_size: .
cdr3_nt: TGCGCCAGCAGCGGGGGAGCGGGAGAAGAGACCCAGTACTTC
cdr3_aa: CASSGGAGEETQYF

cdr3_length: 14
d_call: .
v_call: TRBV28
j_call: TRBJ1-6
clone_size: .
cdr3_nt: TGTGCCAGCAGTTTCCAAACATATAATTCACCCCTCCACTTT
cdr3_aa: CASSFQTYNSPLHF

cdr3_length: 15
d_call: .
v_call: TRBV5-1
j_call: TRBJ2-1
clone_size: .
cdr3_nt: TGCGCCAGCAGCTTTGGAGGGGGAACTTACAATGAGCAGTTCTTC
cdr3_aa: CASSFGGGTYNEQFF

cdr3_length: 14
d_call: .
v_call: TRBV19
j_call: TRBJ1-2
clone_size: .
cdr3_nt: TGTGCCAGTAGTATAGATCCCGGGACTCAACGCTACACCTTC
cdr3_aa: CASSIDPGTQRYTF

cdr3_length: 14
d_call: TRBD1
v_call: TRBV14
j_call: TRBJ1-2
clone_size: .
cdr3_nt: TGTGCCAGCAGCCAAGGGAATACAGGGGGTGGCTACACCTTC
cdr3_aa: CASSQGNTGGGYTF

cdr3_length: 15
d_call: .
v_call: TRBV29-1
j_call: TRBJ2-2
clone_size: .
cdr3_nt: TGCAGCGTTGAAGTTGTACTAGCAGGTTCCGGGGAGCTGTTTTTT
cdr3_aa: CSVEVVLAGSGELFF

cdr3_length: 13
d_call: .
v_call: TRBV6-4
j_call: TRBJ1-6
clone_size: once
cdr3_nt: TGTGCCAGCAGTGGGGGGACTAATTCACCCCTCCACTTT
cdr3_aa: CASSGGTNSPLHF

cdr3_length: 13
d_call: TRBD1
v_call: TRBV6-2/TRBV6-3
j_call: TRBJ2-7
clone_size: once
cdr3_nt: TGTGCCAGCAGTTCGGGACAGCCCTACGAGCAGTACTTC
cdr3_aa: CASSSGQPYEQYF

cdr3_length: 13
d_call: .
v_call: TRBV6-4
j_call: TRBJ2-1
clone_size: few
cdr3_nt: TGTGCCAGCAGTGATACTAGCAAAAATGAGCAGTTCTTC
cdr3_aa: CASSDTSKNEQFF

cdr3_length: 13
d_call: .
v_call: TRBV3-1/TRBV3-2
j_call: TRBJ2-3
clone_size: once
cdr3_nt: TGTGCCAGCAGCCAAGATCTGGGGAATACGCAGTATTTT
cdr3_aa: CASSQDLGNTQYF

cdr3_length: 14
d_call: .
v_call: TRBV5-6
j_call: TRBJ2-7
clone_size: .
cdr3_nt: TGTGCCAGCAGCTTGCCAGCGAGGTCCTACGAGCAGTACTTC
cdr3_aa: CASSLPARSYEQYF

cdr3_length: 16
d_call: .
v_call: TRBV25-1
j_call: TRBJ2-3
clone_size: .
cdr3_nt: TGTGGGGCGGGGGCCCGGAAAGTGCGACCCACAGATACGCAGTATTTT
cdr3_aa: CGAGARKVRPTDTQYF

cdr3_length: 16
d_call: TRBD1
v_call: TRBV7-8
j_call: TRBJ1-1
clone_size: .
cdr3_nt: TGTGCCAGCAGCTTAGTGGGGACAGGGGTCGGCACTGAAGCTTTCTTT
cdr3_aa: CASSLVGTGVGTEAFF

cdr3_length: 18
d_call: .
v_call: TRBV6-1
j_call: TRBJ1-1
clone_size: .
cdr3_nt: TGTGCCAGCAGCGAACTCGACCGGAACAGGGAACGGGGCACTGAAGCTTTCTTT
cdr3_aa: CASSELDRNRERGTEAFF

cdr3_length: 11
d_call: .
v_call: TRBV10-2
j_call: TRBJ1-1
clone_size: few
cdr3_nt: TGCGCCAGCAGTCAGGGGTCCGAAGCTTTCTTT
cdr3_aa: CASSQGSEAFF

cdr3_length: 12
d_call: TRBD2
v_call: TRBV10-3
j_call: TRBJ2-7
clone_size: .
cdr3_nt: TGTGCCATTGCGACTAGCAGGTACGAGCAGTACTTC
cdr3_aa: CAIATSRYEQYF

cdr3_length: 15
d_call: .
v_call: TRBV18
j_call: TRBJ1-1
clone_size: .
cdr3_nt: TGTGCCAGCTCGCCGACCCGCAGGGGATGGACTGAAGCTTTCTTT
cdr3_aa: CASSPTRRGWTEAFF

cdr3_length: 14
d_call: .
v_call: TRBV6-5
j_call: TRBJ2-3
clone_size: .
cdr3_nt: TGTGCCAGCAGACTCGGGGGACGTGGGGATACGCAGTATTTT
cdr3_aa: CASRLGGRGDTQYF

cdr3_length: 16
d_call: .
v_call: TRBV4-1
j_call: TRBJ2-3
clone_size: .
cdr3_nt: TGCGCCAGCAGCCAAGACTTGCCAGATACAGCAGATACGCAGTATTTT
cdr3_aa: CASSQDLPDTADTQYF

cdr3_length: 16
d_call: .
v_call: TRBV30
j_call: TRBJ1-4
clone_size: .
cdr3_nt: TGTGCCTGGATTGAGGAAATAGCTAGGCAAAATGAAAAACTGTTTTTT
cdr3_aa: CAWIEEIARQNEKLFF

cdr3_length: 13
d_call: .
v_call: TRBV12-3/TRBV12-4
j_call: TRBJ1-1
clone_size: .
cdr3_nt: TGTGCCAGCAGCGGGGGGCAGGGAACTGAAGCTTTCTTT
cdr3_aa: CASSGGQGTEAFF

cdr3_length: 15
d_call: TRBD1
v_call: TRBV11-2
j_call: TRBJ1-1
clone_size: .
cdr3_nt: TGTGCCAGCAGCTTAGGATCAGGGGGGAGCACTGAAGCTTTCTTT
cdr3_aa: CASSLGSGGSTEAFF

cdr3_length: 12
d_call: .
v_call: TRBV27
j_call: TRBJ1-5
clone_size: .
cdr3_nt: TGTGCCAGCAGTCCGAAGGGACAGCCCCAGCATTTT
cdr3_aa: CASSPKGQPQHF

cdr3_length: 14
d_call: TRBD1
v_call: TRBV5-1
j_call: TRBJ1-2
clone_size: .
cdr3_nt: TGCGCCAGCAGCCAAGGACAGGGGGAAGGTGGCTACACCTTC
cdr3_aa: CASSQGQGEGGYTF

cdr3_length: 16
d_call: TRBD1
v_call: TRBV10-2
j_call: TRBJ1-6
clone_size: .
cdr3_nt: TGCGCCAGCAGTGAGAGCCAGACAGGGTATAATTCACCCCTCCACTTT
cdr3_aa: CASSESQTGYNSPLHF

cdr3_length: 12
d_call: .
v_call: TRBV28
j_call: TRBJ1-5
clone_size: .
cdr3_nt: TGTGCCAGCAGTTCAATCGCCGGGCCCCAGCATTTT
cdr3_aa: CASSSIAGPQHF

cdr3_length: 15
d_call: .
v_call: TRBV28
j_call: TRBJ1-4
clone_size: .
cdr3_nt: TGTGCCAGCAGTTTAGGGGCGAGAACGAATGAAAAACTGTTTTTT
cdr3_aa: CASSLGARTNEKLFF

cdr3_length: 17
d_call: TRBD1
v_call: TRBV6-6
j_call: TRBJ2-1
clone_size: .
cdr3_nt: TGTGCCAGCAGTCGACGTTCAGGACAGGTTCTCTACAATGAGCAGTTCTTC
cdr3_aa: CASSRRSGQVLYNEQFF

cdr3_length: 11
d_call: .
v_call: TRBV18
j_call: TRBJ2-5
clone_size: .
cdr3_nt: TGTGCCAGCTCACGCTCGGAGACCCAGTACTTC
cdr3_aa: CASSRSETQYF

cdr3_length: 17
d_call: TRBD2
v_call: TRBV25-1
j_call: TRBJ2-1
clone_size: .
cdr3_nt: TGTGCCAGCAGTGAATTTGGGAGCGGGGCCAGGCCCAATGAGCAGTTCTTC
cdr3_aa: CASSEFGSGARPNEQFF

cdr3_length: 14
d_call: TRBD1
v_call: TRBV5-6
j_call: TRBJ1-1
clone_size: .
cdr3_nt: TGTGCCAGCGGCCTAGCACAGGGGAGCACTGAAGCTTTCTTT
cdr3_aa: CASGLAQGSTEAFF

cdr3_length: 15
d_call: TRBD2
v_call: TRBV5-4
j_call: TRBJ2-7
clone_size: few
cdr3_nt: TGTGCCAGCAGCTTGTTAAGCGGGAGAATCCACGAGCAGTACTTC
cdr3_aa: CASSLLSGRIHEQYF

cdr3_length: 13
d_call: TRBD1
v_call: TRBV5-4
j_call: TRBJ1-2
clone_size: few
cdr3_nt: TGTGCCAGCAGCTTGGGACAGGGAGGTGGCTACACCTTC
cdr3_aa: CASSLGQGGGYTF

cdr3_length: 17
d_call: .
v_call: TRBV4-1
j_call: TRBJ2-7
clone_size: .
cdr3_nt: TGCGCCAGCAGCCAAGAAAATGCGTGGACTGCCGGCTACGAGCAGTACTTC
cdr3_aa: CASSQENAWTAGYEQYF

cdr3_length: 13
d_call: .
v_call: TRBV29-1
j_call: TRBJ1-4
clone_size: .
cdr3_nt: TGCAGCGCCGTGACAGCAACTAATGAAAAACTGTTTTTT
cdr3_aa: CSAVTATNEKLFF